Listed below are T cell receptor beta chains from one sample, sequenced in a study of blood T cells in healthy people across ages. TCRdb called the 5' RACE reads again in MiXCR, with one record for every CDR3 protein. The sample gives about 1,800,000 distinct CDR3 sequences, approximately 28% of which show up once; less than 9.5% is in the top ten. The source material was blood. The receptors stem from a woman younger than 45 in good health. Each CDR3 is given with its conserved first and last residue. A D gene is named only where the DNA matches it firmly. Not all rows give a size; the values are once, few, many and, for expanded clones, a class.

J	D	V	size	DNA	CDR3
TRBJ2-3	-	TRBV7-2	-	TGTGCCAGCAGCCAAGAGGTGGGTAGCACAGATACGCAGTATTTT	CASSQEVGSTDTQYF
TRBJ2-1	TRBD2	TRBV20-1	few	TGCAGTGCTAGAGAACTAGCGGGTCGGGGTGAGCAGTTCTTC	CSARELAGRGEQFF
TRBJ1-2	-	TRBV29-1	-	TGCAGCGCCCTAACTACAGGACGGACCGGGGGTGCTGGCTACACCTTC	CSALTTGRTGGAGYTF
TRBJ2-3	-	TRBV24-1	many	TGTGCCACCAGTGGTAGCACAGATACGCAGTATTTT	CATSGSTDTQYF
TRBJ1-2	TRBD1	TRBV5-1	few	TGCGCCAGCAGCTCGAACACAGGGGGTGGCTACACCTTC	CASSSNTGGGYTF
TRBJ2-1	-	TRBV10-3	-	TGTGCCATCAGTGGCCCCCGAAGCGGAAATGACTCCTACAATGAGCAGTTCTTC	CAISGPRSGNDSYNEQFF
TRBJ1-5	-	TRBV7-2	few	TGTGCCAGCAGCCCCATTGGGGGCTTAGTCCAGCCCCAGCATTTT	CASSPIGGLVQPQHF
TRBJ1-1	-	TRBV6-5	few	TGTGCCAGCAGTTACTCGCCCCGGGGGAGCACTGAAGCTTTCTTT	CASSYSPRGSTEAFF
TRBJ2-5	-	TRBV29-1	-	TGCAGCGTTGGGTCGAGCGTTGACTTAGAGACCCAGTACTTC	CSVGSSVDLETQYF
TRBJ2-2	TRBD1	TRBV12-3/TRBV12-4	once	TGTGCCAGCAGCTCGGACAGGCGCGGGGAGCTGTTTTTT	CASSSDRRGELFF
TRBJ2-7	-	TRBV5-1	-	TGCGCCAGCAGCTTGAGGGCCGGCTCCTACGGGCAGTACTTC	CASSLRAGSYGQYF
TRBJ2-1	TRBD2	TRBV2	-	TGTGCCAGCAGGGAAGCGGGGACCTCTGAGCAGTTCTTC	CASREAGTSEQFF
TRBJ1-5	-	TRBV6-1	once	TGTGCCAGCAACGGAGGATCGGGTAGCAGCAATCAGCCCCAGCATTTT	CASNGGSGSSNQPQHF
TRBJ1-5	TRBD1	TRBV20-1	few	TGCAGTGCCAGGGGGGAACGGGGCAATCAGCCCCAGCATTTT	CSARGERGNQPQHF
TRBJ2-5	-	TRBV7-2	-	TGTGCCAGCAGCTCGGACCCCGGGCGGATGGAGACCCAGTACTTC	CASSSDPGRMETQYF
TRBJ2-1	-	TRBV29-1	-	TGCAGCGTTGATACGGGGGAGACCCAGTTCTTC	CSVDTGETQFF
TRBJ2-1	TRBD2	TRBV20-1	few	TGCAGTGCTAGAGCATCAATAGGGGGCGGGAGGGCTCTAAGCAATGAGCAGTTCTTC	CSARASIGGGRALSNEQFF
TRBJ2-7	TRBD1	TRBV20-1	few	TGCAGTGCTATGGGGACAGAGACCTACGAGCAGTACTTC	CSAMGTETYEQYF
TRBJ2-7	TRBD2	TRBV4-3	-	TGCGCCAGCAGCCAAGTAGCGGGAGACGGCGAGCAGTACTTC	CASSQVAGDGEQYF
TRBJ1-2	-	TRBV7-2	-	TGTGCCACCACAGGGACCGCCTCGTCCGGCTACACCTTC	CATTGTASSGYTF
TRBJ2-1	-	TRBV5-6	-	TGTGCCAGCAGGCCTGAGGGGTTCGGGGCCGATGAGCAGTTCTTC	CASRPEGFGADEQFF
TRBJ2-5	-	TRBV6-5	few	TGTGCCAGCAGTTACCCCTCGGGCGGAGGAGGGGAGACCCAGTACTTC	CASSYPSGGGGETQYF
TRBJ2-1	TRBD2	TRBV7-2	-	TGTGCCAGCGATATAGCGGGGATAGTTAATGAGCAGTTCTTC	CASDIAGIVNEQFF
TRBJ1-2	TRBD1	TRBV29-1	many	TGCAGCGTTGCCTCCCTCTGGGACAGGGGTGGCTACACCTTC	CSVASLWDRGGYTF
TRBJ2-5	-	TRBV9	-	TGTGCCAGCAGCGTAGACCCCCTGGGGGACAATGAGCAGTACTTC	CASSVDPLGDNEQYF
TRBJ2-2	TRBD2	TRBV12-3/TRBV12-4	few	TGTGCCAGCAGACCAAGCGGGAGGAACACCGGGGAGCTGTTTTTT	CASRPSGRNTGELFF
TRBJ2-7	-	TRBV18	-	TGTGCCAGCTCTTTGGACTACCAAGGTTCGGTGTCGGAGCAGTACTTC	CASSLDYQGSVSEQYF
TRBJ2-1	-	TRBV30	-	TGTGCCTGGAGGCGCGGGGACACGTACAATGAGCAGTTCTTC	CAWRRGDTYNEQFF
TRBJ1-2	-	TRBV28	-	TGTGCCAGCACCCTCGGAGGGAACGGCTACACCTTC	CASTLGGNGYTF
TRBJ2-7	-	TRBV6-5	few	TGTGCCAGCAGTCAGGGGGGACATACCTACGAGCAGTACTTC	CASSQGGHTYEQYF
TRBJ2-1	TRBD2	TRBV20-1	-	TGCAGTGCAGTCCCTAGCGGCAATGAGCAGTTCTTC	CSAVPSGNEQFF
TRBJ2-7	-	TRBV3-1	-	TGTTCCAGCAGCCAAGATGCGGGCAGACCCTACGAGCAGTACTTC	CSSSQDAGRPYEQYF
TRBJ1-6	-	TRBV5-5	-	TGTGCCAGCAGCTTGACCGGGAGGACAGATTCATCCTATAATTCACCCCTCCACTTT	CASSLTGRTDSSYNSPLHF
TRBJ2-7	-	TRBV12-3/TRBV12-4	few	TGTGCCAGCAGTACGGACAGTGGGTCCTACGAGCAGTACTTC	CASSTDSGSYEQYF
TRBJ1-1	-	TRBV19	-	TGTGCCAGTAATTCCCCCCAGCCGAACACTGAAGCTTTCTTT	CASNSPQPNTEAFF
TRBJ2-7	TRBD1	TRBV28	many	TGTGCCAGCAGTTTACAAGGACAGGGCTACGAGCAGTACTTC	CASSLQGQGYEQYF
TRBJ1-1	-	TRBV7-2	few	TGTGCCAGCAGCTTAGTGCCCCTACGAAGCACTGAAGCTTTCTTT	CASSLVPLRSTEAFF
TRBJ2-7	-	TRBV10-3	few	TGTGCCATCAGTGAGGTACAGGGTAGCCTCTCCAATGAGCAGTACTTC	CAISEVQGSLSNEQYF
TRBJ2-7	-	TRBV2	few	TGTGCCAGCGGCAGGGTGAGCGAGCAGTACTTC	CASGRVSEQYF
TRBJ2-7	-	TRBV10-3	-	TGTGCCATCAGTGAGTCGTCGGCAGGTTCCTACGAGCAGTACTTC	CAISESSAGSYEQYF
TRBJ2-1	TRBD1	TRBV5-6	few	TGTGCCAGCAGCTTGGGGTGGTTAAGGGGGCATGGGGAGCAGTTCTTC	CASSLGWLRGHGEQFF
TRBJ2-3	-	TRBV24-1	-	TGTGCCACCAGTGATTCACGAAGCCCCGAAGATACGCAGTATTTT	CATSDSRSPEDTQYF
TRBJ2-7	-	TRBV7-9	-	TGTGCCAGCAGCATCTCCGGGATCCCCTACGAGCAGTACTTC	CASSISGIPYEQYF
TRBJ2-7	-	TRBV6-2/TRBV6-3	few	TGTGCCAGCAGATCGGCGGCGGACAGCTACGAGCAGTACTTC	CASRSAADSYEQYF
TRBJ2-5	-	TRBV7-2	few	TGTGCCAGCAGCTTAGATCCGGTCCAAGAGACCCAGTACTTC	CASSLDPVQETQYF
TRBJ2-5	-	TRBV30	few	TGTGCCTGGAGTTTCCACCCCTCGTTGGGCCAAGAGACCCAGTACTTC	CAWSFHPSLGQETQYF
TRBJ2-1	TRBD2	TRBV7-2	few	TGTGCCAGCAGCCCCTGGACTAGCGGGAGGTATGAGCAGTTCTTC	CASSPWTSGRYEQFF
TRBJ2-2	TRBD2	TRBV7-2	-	TGTGCCAGCAGCCTTCCAGCGACTAGCGGGGGACCGACGAACACCGGGGAGCTGTTTTTT	CASSLPATSGGPTNTGELFF
TRBJ2-3	TRBD2	TRBV20-1	-	TGCAGTGCTGTGACTAGCGGGGGGGCCGGGGGTACCACAGATACGCAGTATTTT	CSAVTSGGAGGTTDTQYF
TRBJ2-1	-	TRBV24-1	few	TGTGCCACCAGTGATCCCGGACTGGACAATGAGCAGTTCTTC	CATSDPGLDNEQFF
TRBJ2-3	-	TRBV20-1	-	TGCAGTGCTAGAGATATTATCACAGATACGCAGTATTTT	CSARDIITDTQYF
TRBJ1-5	-	TRBV18	-	TGTGCCAGCTCACTTGACCAGGGCGTAAGCAATCAGCCCCAGCATTTT	CASSLDQGVSNQPQHF
TRBJ2-1	-	TRBV20-1	-	TGCAGACTTAGCGGCGACAATGAGCAGTTCTTC	CRLSGDNEQFF